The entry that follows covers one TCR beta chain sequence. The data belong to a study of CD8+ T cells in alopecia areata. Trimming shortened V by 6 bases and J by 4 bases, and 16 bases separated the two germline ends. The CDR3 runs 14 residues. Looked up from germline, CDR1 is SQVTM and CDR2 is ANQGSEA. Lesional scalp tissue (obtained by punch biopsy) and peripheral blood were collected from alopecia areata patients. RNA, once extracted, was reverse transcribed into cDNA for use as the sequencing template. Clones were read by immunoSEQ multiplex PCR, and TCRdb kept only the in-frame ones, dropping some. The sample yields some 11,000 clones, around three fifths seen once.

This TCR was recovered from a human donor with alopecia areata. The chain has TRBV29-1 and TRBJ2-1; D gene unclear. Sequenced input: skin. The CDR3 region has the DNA TGCAGCGTAGGGCCTACTAACTCTTACAATGAGCAGTTCTTC. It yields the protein CSVGPTNSYNEQFF.